This TCR beta chain was observed in a study of T cells in Graves' hyperthyroidism and ophthalmopathy. This clonotype occurred many times. Regions amplified from RNA transcripts were the TCR beta CDR3 regions. The HTBI primer set served for first-round RT-PCR of the TCR CDR3. Each CDR3 protein is one row after TCRdb ran MiXCR on the multiplex PCR reads. The table shows 250,000 to 300,000 distinct CDR3 sequences, with about a sixth occurring only once. With 5 bases clipped from V and 0 bases from J, the junction kept 3 bases outside the gene matches. This CDR3 contains 14 residues. Per the germline V gene, CDR1 is LGHDT and CDR2 is YNNKEL (reference sequence). Inclusion characteristics of ophthalmopathy patients comprised a Clinical Activity Score of at least 3, a NOSPECS grade of at least 4, and duration under 3 months.

The source material was blood. The J gene is TRBJ1-1, the V gene TRBV3-1, with 7 bases aligning to TRBD1. The receptor was derived from a woman aged 60 to 75 with Graves' ophthalmopathy. In nucleotides, the CDR3 is TGTGCCAGCAGCGCGGGACAGCTGAACACTGAAGCTTTCTTT. This gives the protein CASSAGQLNTEAFF.